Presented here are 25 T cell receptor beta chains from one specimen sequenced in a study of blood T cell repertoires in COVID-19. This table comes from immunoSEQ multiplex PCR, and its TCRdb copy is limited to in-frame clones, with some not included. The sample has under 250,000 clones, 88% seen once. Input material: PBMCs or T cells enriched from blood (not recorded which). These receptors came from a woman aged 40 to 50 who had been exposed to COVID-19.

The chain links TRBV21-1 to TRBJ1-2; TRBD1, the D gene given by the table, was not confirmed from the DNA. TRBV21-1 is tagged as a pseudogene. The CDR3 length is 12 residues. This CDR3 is CASSQGAREYTF. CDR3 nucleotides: TGTGCCAGCAGCCAAGGGGCTCGTGAGTACACCTTC.

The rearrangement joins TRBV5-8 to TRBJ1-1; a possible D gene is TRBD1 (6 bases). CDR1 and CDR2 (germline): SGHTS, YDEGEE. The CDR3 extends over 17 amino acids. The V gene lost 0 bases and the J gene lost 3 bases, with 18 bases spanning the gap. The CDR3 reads CASSLGVSPAGDTEAFF. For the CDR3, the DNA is TGTGCCAGCAGCTTGGGGGTCAGTCCAGCAGGGGACACTGAAGCTTTCTTT.

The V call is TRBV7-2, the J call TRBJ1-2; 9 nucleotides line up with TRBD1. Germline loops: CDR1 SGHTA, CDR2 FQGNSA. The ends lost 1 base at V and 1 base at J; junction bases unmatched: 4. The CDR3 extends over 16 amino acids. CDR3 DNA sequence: TGTGCCAGCAGCTTAGAACAGGGGGCTATTAACTATGGCTACACCTTC. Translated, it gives CASSLEQGAINYGYTF.

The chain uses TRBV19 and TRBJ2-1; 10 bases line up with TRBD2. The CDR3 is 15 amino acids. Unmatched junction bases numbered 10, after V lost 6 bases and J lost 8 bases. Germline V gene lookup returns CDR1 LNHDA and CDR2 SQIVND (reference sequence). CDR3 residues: CASSPASGSFDEQFF. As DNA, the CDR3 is TGTGCCAGTAGCCCCGCTAGCGGGAGTTTCGATGAGCAGTTCTTC.

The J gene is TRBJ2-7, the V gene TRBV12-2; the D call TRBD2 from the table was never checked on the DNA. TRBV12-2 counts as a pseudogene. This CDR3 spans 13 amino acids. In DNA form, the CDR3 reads TGTGCAAGTCGTCTAGGCAGTTCCTACGAGCAGTACGTC. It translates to CASRLGSSYEQYV.

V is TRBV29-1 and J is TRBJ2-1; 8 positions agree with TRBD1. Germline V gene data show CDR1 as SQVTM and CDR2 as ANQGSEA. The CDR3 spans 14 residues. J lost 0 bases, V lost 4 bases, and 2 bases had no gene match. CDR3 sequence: CSVGTGNSYNEQFF. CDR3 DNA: TGCAGCGTTGGGACAGGGAACTCCTACAATGAGCAGTTCTTC.

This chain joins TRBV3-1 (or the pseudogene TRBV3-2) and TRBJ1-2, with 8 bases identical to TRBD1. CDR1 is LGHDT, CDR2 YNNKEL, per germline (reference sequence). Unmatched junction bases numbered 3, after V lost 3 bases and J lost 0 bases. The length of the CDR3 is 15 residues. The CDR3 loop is CASSQATGANYGYTF. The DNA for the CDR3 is TGTGCCAGCAGCCAGGCGACAGGGGCTAACTATGGCTACACCTTC.

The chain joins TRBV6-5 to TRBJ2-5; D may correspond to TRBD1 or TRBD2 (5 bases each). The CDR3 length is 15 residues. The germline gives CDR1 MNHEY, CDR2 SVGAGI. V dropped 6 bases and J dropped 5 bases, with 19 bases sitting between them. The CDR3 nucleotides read TGTGCCAGCAGCTACGGGATTTCAGGGCGGGAGACCCAGTACTTC. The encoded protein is CASSYGISGRETQYF.

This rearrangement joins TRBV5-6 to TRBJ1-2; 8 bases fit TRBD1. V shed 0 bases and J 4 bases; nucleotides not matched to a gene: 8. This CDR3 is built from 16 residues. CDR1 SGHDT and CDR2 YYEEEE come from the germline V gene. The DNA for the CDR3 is TGTGCCAGCAGCTTGGCTGACAGGGGAGTTTTCTATGGCTACACCTTC. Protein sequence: CASSLADRGVFYGYTF.

In DNA form, the CDR3 reads TGCGCCAGCAGCCAAGGAAGGGACAGCACCTACTACGAGCAGTACTTC. Protein product: CASSQGRDSTYYEQYF. The chain is built from TRBV4-3 and TRBJ2-7, with 7 bases aligning to TRBD1. The CDR3 consists of 16 residues. The junction had 9 bases not matched to a gene; V was cut back by 1 base and J by 3 bases. Germline V lookup: CDR1 LGHNA, CDR2 YSLEER.

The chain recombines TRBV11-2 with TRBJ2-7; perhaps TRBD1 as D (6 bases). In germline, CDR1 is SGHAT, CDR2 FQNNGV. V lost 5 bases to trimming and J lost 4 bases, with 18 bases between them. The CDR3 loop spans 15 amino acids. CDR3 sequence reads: CASSPPESGAYEQYF. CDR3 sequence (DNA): TGTGCCAGCAGCCCTCCCGAATCAGGGGCGTACGAGCAGTACTTC.

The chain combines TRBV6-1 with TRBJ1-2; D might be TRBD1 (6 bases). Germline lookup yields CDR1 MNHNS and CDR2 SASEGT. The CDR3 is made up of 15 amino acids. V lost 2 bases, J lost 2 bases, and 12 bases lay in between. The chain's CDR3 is CASSESITGNYGYTF. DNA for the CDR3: TGTGCCAGCAGTGAATCTATCACAGGGAACTATGGCTACACCTTC.

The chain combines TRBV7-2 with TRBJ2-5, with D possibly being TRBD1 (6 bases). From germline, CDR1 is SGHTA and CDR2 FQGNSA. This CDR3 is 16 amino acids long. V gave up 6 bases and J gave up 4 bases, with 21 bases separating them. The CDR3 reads CASSSLHRDGVETQYF. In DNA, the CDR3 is TGTGCCAGCAGTTCCCTCCACAGGGATGGGGTAGAGACCCAGTACTTC.

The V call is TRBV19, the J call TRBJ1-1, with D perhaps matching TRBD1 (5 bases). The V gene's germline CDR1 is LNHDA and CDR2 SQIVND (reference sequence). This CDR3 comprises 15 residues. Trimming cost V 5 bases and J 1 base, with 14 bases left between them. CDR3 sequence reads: CASSPRTGGNTEAFF. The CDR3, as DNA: TGTGCCAGTAGTCCCCGGACGGGGGGGAACACTGAAGCTTTCTTT. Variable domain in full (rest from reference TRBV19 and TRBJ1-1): DGGITQSPKYLFRKEGQNVTLSCEQNLNHDAMYWYRQDPGQGLRLIYYSQIVNDFQKGDIAEGYSVSREKKESFPLTVTSAQKNPTAFYLCASSPRTGGNTEAFFGQGTRLTVV.

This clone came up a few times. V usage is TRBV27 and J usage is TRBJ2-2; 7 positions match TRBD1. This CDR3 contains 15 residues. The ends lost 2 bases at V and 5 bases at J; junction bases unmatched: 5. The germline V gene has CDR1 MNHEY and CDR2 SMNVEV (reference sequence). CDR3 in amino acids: CASSLRGGGTGELFF. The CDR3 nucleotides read TGTGCCAGCAGTTTAAGAGGGGGCGGGACCGGGGAGCTGTTTTTT.

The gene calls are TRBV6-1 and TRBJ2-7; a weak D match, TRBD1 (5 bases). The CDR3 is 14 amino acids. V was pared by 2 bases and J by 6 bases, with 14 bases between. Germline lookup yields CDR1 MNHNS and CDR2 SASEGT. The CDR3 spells CASSEYAGFFEQYV. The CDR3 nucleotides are TGTGCCAGCAGTGAATATGCAGGGTTCTTCGAGCAGTACGTC.

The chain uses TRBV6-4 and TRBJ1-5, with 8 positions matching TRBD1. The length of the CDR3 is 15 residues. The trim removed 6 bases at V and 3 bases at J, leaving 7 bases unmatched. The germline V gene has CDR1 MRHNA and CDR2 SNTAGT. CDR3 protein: CASRCSTGVNQPQHF. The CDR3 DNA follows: TGTGCCAGCAGGTGCTCGACAGGGGTCAATCAGCCCCAGCATTTT.

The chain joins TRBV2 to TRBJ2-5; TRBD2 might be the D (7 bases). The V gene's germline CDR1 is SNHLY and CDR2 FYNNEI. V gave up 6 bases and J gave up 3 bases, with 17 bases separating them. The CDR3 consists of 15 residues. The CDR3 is CASRGGPSGKETQYF. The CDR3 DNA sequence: TGTGCCAGCAGAGGGGGGCCTAGCGGAAAAGAGACCCAGTACTTC.

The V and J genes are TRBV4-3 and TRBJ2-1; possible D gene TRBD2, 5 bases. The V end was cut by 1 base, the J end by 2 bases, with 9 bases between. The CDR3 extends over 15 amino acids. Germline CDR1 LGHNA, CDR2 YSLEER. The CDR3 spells CASSQGGNPYNEQFF. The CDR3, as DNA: TGCGCCAGCAGCCAAGGAGGGAACCCCTACAATGAGCAGTTCTTC.

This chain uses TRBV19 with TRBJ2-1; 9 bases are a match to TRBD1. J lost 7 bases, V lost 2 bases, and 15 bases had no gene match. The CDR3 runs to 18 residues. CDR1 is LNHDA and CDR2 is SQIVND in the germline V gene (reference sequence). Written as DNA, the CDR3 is TGTGCCAGTAGTATAAGCTTTGGGGGGACAGGGTTGGGGAATGAGCAGTTCTTC. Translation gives CASSISFGGTGLGNEQFF.

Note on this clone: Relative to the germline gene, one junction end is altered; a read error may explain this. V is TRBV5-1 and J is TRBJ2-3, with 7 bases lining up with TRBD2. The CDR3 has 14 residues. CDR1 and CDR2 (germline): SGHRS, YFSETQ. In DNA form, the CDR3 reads TGTGCCAGCAGGGATGGGAGGGCCGGAGATACGCAGTATTTT. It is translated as CASRDGRAGDTQYF.

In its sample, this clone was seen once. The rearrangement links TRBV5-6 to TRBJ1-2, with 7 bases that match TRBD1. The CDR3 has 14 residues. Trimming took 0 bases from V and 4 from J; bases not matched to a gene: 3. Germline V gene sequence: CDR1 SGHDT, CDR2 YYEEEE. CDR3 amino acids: CASSLGRGRYGYTF. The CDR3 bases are TGTGCCAGCAGCTTGGGGAGGGGGCGCTATGGCTACACCTTC.

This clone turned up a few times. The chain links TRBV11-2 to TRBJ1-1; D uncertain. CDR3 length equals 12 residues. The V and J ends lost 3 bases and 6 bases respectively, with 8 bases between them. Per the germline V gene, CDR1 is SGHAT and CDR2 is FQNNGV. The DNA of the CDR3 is TGTGCCAGCAGCTTCGGGGAATCTGAAGCTTTCTTT. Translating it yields CASSFGESEAFF.

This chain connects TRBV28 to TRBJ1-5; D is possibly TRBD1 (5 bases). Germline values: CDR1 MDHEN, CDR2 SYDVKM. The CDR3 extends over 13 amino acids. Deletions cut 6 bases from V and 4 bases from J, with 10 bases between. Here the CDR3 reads CASRRGGNQPQHF. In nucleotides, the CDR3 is TGTGCCAGCAGACGGGGGGGAAATCAGCCCCAGCATTTT.

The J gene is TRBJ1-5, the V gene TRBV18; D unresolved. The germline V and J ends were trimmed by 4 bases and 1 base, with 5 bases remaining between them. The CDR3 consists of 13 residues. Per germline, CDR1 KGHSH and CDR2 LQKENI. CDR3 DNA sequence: TGTGCCAGCTCACTAAAAAGCAATCAGCCCCAGCATTTT. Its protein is CASSLKSNQPQHF.